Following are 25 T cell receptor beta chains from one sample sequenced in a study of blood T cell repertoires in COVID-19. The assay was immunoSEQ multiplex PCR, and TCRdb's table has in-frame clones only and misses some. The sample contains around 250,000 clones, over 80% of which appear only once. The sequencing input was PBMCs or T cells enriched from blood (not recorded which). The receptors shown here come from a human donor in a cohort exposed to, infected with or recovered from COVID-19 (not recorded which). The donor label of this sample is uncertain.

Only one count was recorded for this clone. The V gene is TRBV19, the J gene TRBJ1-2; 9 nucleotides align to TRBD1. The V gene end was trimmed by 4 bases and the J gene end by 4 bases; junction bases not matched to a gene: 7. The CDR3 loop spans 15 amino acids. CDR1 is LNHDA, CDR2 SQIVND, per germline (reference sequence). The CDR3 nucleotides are TGTGCCAGTAGTACGGACAGGGGAGTCTCCTATGGCTACACCTTC. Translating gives CASSTDRGVSYGYTF.

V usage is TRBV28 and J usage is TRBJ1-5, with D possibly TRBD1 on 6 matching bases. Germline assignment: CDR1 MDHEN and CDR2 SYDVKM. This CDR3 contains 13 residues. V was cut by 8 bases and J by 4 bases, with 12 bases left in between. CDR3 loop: CASGTGLNQPQHF. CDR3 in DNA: TGTGCCAGCGGAACAGGGTTGAATCAGCCCCAGCATTTT.

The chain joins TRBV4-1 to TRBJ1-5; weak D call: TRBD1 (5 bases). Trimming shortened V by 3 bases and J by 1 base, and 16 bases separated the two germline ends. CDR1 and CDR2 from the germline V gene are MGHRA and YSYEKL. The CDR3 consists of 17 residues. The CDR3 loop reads CASSQGGGGWSNQPQHF. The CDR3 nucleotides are TGCGCCAGCAGCCAGGGGGGAGGAGGGTGGAGCAATCAGCCCCAGCATTTT.

CDR3 DNA sequence: TGTGCCAGCAGCCGTACTAGCGACCCTGGCGAGACGCAGTATTTT. Protein sequence: CASSRTSDPGETQYF. The rearrangement uses TRBV7-2 and TRBJ2-3; 7 bases align to TRBD2. Germline trimming cut 5 bases from V and 9 bases from J; bases unmatched to any gene: 14. The CDR3 length is 15 residues. The germline gives CDR1 SGHTA, CDR2 FQGNSA.

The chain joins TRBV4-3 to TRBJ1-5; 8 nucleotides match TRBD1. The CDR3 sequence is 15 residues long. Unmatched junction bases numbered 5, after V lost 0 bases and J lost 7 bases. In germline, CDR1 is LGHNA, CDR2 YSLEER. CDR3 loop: CASSQEDRGRQPQHF. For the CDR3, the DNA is TGCGCCAGCAGCCAAGAAGACAGGGGTCGGCAGCCCCAGCATTTT.

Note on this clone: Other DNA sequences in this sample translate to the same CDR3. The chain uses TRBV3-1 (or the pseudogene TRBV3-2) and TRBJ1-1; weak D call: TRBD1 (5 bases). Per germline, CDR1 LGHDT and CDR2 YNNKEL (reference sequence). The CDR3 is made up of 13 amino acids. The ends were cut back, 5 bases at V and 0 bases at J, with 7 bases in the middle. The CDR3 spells CASSLQVNTEAFF. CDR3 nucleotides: TGTGCCAGCAGCTTACAGGTGAACACTGAAGCTTTCTTT.

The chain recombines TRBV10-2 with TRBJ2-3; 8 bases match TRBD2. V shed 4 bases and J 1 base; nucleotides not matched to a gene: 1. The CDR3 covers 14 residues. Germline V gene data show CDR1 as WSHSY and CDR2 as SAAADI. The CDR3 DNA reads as TGCGCCAGCAGTGGGCGGGGGGGCACAGATACGCAGTATTTT. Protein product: CASSGRGGTDTQYF.

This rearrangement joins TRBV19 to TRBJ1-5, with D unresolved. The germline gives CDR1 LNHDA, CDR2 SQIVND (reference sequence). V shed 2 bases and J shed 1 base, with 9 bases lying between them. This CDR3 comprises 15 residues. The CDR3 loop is CASSIIGLSNQPQHF. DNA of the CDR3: TGTGCCAGTAGTATAATCGGACTCAGCAATCAGCCCCAGCATTTT.

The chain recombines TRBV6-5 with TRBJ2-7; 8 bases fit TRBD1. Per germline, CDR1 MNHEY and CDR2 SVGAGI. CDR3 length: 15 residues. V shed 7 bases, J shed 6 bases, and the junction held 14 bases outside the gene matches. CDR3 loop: CASTSPDRELGEQYF. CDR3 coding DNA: TGTGCCAGCACCTCCCCGGACAGGGAGTTGGGCGAGCAGTACTTC.

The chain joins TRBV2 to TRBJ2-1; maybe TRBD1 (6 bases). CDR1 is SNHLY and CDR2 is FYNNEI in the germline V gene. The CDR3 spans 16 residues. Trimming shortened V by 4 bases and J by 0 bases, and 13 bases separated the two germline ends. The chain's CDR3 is CASSGGLGSSYNEQFF. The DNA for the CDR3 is TGTGCCAGCAGTGGGGGGCTGGGGAGCTCCTACAATGAGCAGTTCTTC.

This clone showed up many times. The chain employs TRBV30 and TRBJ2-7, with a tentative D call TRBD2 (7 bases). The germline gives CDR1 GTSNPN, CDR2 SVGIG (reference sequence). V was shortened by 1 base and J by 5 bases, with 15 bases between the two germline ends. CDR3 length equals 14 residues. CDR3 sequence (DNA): TGTGCCTGGAGTGAATTCCGCGGGGGCCACGAGCAGTACTTC. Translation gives CAWSEFRGGHEQYF. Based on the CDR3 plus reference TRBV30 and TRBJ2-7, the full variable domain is SQTIHQWPATLVQPVGSPLSLECTVEGTSNPNLYWYRQAAGRGLQLLFYSVGIGQISSEVPQNLSASRPQDRQFILSSKKLLLSDSGFYLCAWSEFRGGHEQYFGPGTRLTVT.

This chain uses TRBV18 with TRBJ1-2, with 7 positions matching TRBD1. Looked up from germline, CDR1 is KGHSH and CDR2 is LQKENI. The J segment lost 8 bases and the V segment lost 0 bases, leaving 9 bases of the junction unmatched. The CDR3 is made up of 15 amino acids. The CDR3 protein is CASSPPSGQPGGYTF. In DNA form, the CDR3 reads TGTGCCAGCTCACCACCCTCGGGACAGCCGGGGGGCTACACCTTC.

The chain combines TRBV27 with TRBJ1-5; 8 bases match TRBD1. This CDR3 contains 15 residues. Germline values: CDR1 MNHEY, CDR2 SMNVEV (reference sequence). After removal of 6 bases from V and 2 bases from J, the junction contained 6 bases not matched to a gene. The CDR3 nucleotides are TGTGCCAGCAGGGCGGACAGGGACGGCAATCAGCCCCAGCATTTT. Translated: CASRADRDGNQPQHF.

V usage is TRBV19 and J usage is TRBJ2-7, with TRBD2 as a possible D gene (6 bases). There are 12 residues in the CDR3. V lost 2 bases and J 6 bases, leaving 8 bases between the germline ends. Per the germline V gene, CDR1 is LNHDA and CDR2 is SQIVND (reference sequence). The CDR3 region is CASSIMGGEQYF. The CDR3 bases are TGTGCCAGTAGTATAATGGGAGGCGAGCAGTACTTC.

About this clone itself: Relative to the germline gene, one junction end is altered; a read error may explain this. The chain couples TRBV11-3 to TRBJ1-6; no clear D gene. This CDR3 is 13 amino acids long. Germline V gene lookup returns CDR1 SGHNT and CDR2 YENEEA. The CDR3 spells CASSLDQASPLHF. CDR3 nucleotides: TGTGCCAGCAGTTTAGACCAGGCTTCACCCCTCCACTTT.

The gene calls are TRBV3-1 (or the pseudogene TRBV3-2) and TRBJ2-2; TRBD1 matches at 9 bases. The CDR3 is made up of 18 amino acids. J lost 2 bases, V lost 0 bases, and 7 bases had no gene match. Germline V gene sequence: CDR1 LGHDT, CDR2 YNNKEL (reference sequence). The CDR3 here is CASSQDRWGQGNTGELFF. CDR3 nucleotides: TGTGCCAGCAGCCAAGATCGTTGGGGACAGGGTAACACCGGGGAGCTGTTTTTT.

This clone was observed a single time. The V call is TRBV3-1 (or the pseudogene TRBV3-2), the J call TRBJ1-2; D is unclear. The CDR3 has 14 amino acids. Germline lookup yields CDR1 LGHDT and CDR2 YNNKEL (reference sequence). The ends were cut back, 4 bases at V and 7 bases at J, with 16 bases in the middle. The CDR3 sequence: CASSLRRDLFGYTF. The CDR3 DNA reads TGTGCCAGCAGCCTTAGACGGGATCTGTTTGGCTACACCTTC.

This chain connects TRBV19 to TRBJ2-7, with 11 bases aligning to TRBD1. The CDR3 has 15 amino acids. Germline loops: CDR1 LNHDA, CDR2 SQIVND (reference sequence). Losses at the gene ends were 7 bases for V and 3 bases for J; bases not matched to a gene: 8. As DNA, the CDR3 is TGTGCCAGTACGGCCAGCGGGACAGGGGGCTACGAGCAGTACTTC. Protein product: CASTASGTGGYEQYF. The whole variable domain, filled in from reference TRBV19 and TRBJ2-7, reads DGGITQSPKYLFRKEGQNVTLSCEQNLNHDAMYWYRQDPGQGLRLIYYSQIVNDFQKGDIAEGYSVSREKKESFPLTVTSAQKNPTAFYLCASTASGTGGYEQYFGPGTRLTVT.

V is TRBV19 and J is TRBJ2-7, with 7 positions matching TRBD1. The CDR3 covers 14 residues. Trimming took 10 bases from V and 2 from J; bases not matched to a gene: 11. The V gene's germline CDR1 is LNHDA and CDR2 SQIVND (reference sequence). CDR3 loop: CATKVGTAAYEQYF. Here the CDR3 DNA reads TGTGCCACCAAGGTTGGGACAGCCGCCTACGAGCAGTACTTC.

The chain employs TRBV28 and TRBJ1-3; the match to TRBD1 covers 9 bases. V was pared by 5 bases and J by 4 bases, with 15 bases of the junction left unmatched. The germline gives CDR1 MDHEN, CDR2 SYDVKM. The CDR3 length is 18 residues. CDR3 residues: CASSPTGTGRVVGNTIYF. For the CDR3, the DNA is TGTGCCAGCAGTCCGACCGGGACAGGGAGGGTCGTCGGAAACACCATATATTTT.

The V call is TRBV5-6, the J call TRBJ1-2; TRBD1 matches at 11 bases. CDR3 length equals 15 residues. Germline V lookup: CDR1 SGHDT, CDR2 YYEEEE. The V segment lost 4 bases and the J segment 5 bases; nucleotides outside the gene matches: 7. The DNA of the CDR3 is TGTGCCAGCAGCAAAGGGACAGGGGGGTCTTATGGCTACACCTTC. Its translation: CASSKGTGGSYGYTF.

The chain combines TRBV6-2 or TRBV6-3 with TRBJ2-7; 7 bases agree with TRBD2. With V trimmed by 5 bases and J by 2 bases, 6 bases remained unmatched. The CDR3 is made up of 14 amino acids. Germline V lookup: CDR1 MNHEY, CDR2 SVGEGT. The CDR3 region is CASSRRDYPYEQYF. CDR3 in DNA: TGTGCCAGCAGTCGCCGGGACTACCCCTACGAGCAGTACTTC.

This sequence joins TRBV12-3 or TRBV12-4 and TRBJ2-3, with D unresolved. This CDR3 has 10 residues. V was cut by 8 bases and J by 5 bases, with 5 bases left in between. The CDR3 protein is CASPGDTQYF. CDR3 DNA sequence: TGTGCCAGCCCGGGAGATACGCAGTATTTT.

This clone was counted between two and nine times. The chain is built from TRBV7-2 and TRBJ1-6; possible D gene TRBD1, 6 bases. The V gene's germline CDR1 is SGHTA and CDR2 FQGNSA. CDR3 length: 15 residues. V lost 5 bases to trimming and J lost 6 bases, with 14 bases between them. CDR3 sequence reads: CASSPVVGGNSPLHF. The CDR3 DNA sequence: TGTGCCAGCAGCCCGGTGGTAGGGGGTAATTCACCCCTCCACTTT.

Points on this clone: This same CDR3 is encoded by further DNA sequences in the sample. The CDR3 DNA is TGCAGTGCTAGTTTGTCGGGGAACACTGAAGCTTTCTTT. Translation gives CSASLSGNTEAFF. The chain has TRBV20-1 and TRBJ1-1; D call uncertain. The CDR3 length is 13 residues. The V gene's germline CDR1 is DFQATT and CDR2 SNEGSKA (reference sequence). Between the trimmed V and J ends, which lost 3 bases and 1 base, there was a span of 9 bases.